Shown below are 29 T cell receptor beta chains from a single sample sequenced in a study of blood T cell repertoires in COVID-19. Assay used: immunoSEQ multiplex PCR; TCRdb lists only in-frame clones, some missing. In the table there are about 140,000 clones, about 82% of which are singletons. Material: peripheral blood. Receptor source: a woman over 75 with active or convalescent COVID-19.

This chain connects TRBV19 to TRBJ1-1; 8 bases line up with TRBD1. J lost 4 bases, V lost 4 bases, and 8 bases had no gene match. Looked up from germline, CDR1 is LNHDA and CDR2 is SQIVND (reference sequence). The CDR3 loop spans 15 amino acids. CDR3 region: CASSSRGTGFTEAFF. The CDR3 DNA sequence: TGTGCCAGTAGTAGCCGCGGGACAGGATTCACTGAAGCTTTCTTT.

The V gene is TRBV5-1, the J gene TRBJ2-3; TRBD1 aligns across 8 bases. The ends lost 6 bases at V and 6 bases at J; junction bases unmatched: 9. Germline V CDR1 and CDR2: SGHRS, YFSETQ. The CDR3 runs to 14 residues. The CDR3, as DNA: TGCGCCAGCACCGCGACCAGGGGGCGGGATACGCAGTATTTT. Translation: CASTATRGRDTQYF.

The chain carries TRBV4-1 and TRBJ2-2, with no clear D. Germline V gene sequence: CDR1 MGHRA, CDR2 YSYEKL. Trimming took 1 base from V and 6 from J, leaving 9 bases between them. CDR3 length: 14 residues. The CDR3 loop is CASSQAPGSGELFF. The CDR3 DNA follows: TGCGCCAGCAGCCAAGCGCCCGGGTCCGGGGAGCTGTTTTTT.

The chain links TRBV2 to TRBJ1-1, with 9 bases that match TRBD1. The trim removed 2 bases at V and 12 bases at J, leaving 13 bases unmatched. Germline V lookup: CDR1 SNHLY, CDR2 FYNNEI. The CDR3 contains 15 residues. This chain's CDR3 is CASSEYWATGGASFF. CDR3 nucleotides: TGTGCCAGCAGTGAATACTGGGCCACAGGGGGCGCGTCTTTCTTT.

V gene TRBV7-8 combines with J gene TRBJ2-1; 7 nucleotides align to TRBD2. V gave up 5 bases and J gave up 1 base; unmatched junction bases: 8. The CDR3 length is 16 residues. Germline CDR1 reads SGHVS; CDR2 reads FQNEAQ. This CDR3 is CASSPLQRDSYNEQFF. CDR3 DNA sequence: TGTGCCAGCAGCCCACTCCAGCGGGATTCCTACAATGAGCAGTTCTTC.

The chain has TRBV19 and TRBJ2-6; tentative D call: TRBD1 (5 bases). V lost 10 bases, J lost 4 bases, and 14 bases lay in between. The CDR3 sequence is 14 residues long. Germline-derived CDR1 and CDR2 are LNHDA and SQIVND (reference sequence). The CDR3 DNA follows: TGTGCCACCCTAGGGGTTTCCGGGGCCAACGTCCTGACTTTC. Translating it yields CATLGVSGANVLTF.

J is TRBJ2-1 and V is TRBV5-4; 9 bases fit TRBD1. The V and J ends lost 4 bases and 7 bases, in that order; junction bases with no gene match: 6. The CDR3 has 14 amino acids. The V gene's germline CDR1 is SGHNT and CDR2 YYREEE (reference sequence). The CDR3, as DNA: TGTGCCAGCAGCCCGGGACAGGGAAGAAATGAGCAGTTCTTC. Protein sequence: CASSPGQGRNEQFF.

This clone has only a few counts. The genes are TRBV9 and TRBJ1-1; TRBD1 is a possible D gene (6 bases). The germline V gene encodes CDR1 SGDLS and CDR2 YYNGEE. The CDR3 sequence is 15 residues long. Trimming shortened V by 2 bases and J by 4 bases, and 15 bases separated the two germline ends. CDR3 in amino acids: CASSVSGAPGTEAFF. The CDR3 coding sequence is TGTGCCAGCAGCGTCTCAGGGGCGCCGGGCACTGAAGCTTTCTTT.

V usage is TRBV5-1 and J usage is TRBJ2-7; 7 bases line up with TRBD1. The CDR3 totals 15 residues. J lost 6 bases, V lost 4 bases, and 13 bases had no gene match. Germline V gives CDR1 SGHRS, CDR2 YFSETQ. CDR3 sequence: CASSTGQWDISEQYF. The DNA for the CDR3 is TGCGCCAGCAGCACGGGACAGTGGGATATCAGCGAGCAGTACTTC. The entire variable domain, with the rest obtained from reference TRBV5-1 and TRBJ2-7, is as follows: KAGVTQTPRYLIKTRGQQVTLSCSPISGHRSVSWYQQTPGQGLQFLFEYFSETQRNKGNFPGRFSGRQFSNSRSEMNVSTLELGDSALYLCASSTGQWDISEQYFGPGTRLTVT.

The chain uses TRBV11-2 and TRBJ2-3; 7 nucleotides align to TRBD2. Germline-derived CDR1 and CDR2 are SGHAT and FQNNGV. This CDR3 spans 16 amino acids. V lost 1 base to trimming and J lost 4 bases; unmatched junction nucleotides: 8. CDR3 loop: CASSLARGGEADTQYF. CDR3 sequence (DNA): TGTGCCAGCAGCTTAGCTCGTGGGGGGGAGGCAGATACGCAGTATTTT. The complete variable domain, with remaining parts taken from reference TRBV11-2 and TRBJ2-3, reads EAGVAQSPRYKIIEKRQSVAFWCNPISGHATLYWYQQILGQGPKLLIQFQNNGVVDDSQLPKDRFSAERLKGVDSTLKIQPAKLEDSAVYLCASSLARGGEADTQYFGPGTRLTVL.

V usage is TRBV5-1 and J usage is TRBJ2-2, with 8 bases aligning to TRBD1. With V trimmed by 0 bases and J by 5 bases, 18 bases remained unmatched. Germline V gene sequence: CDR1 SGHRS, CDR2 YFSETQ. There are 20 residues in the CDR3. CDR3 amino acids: CASSLVGLMVGTGRTGELFF. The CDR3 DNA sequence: TGCGCCAGCAGCTTGGTCGGGCTCATGGTCGGGACAGGCCGAACCGGGGAGCTGTTTTTT. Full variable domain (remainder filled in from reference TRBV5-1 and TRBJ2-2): KAGVTQTPRYLIKTRGQQVTLSCSPISGHRSVSWYQQTPGQGLQFLFEYFSETQRNKGNFPGRFSGRQFSNSRSEMNVSTLELGDSALYLCASSLVGLMVGTGRTGELFFGEGSRLTVL.

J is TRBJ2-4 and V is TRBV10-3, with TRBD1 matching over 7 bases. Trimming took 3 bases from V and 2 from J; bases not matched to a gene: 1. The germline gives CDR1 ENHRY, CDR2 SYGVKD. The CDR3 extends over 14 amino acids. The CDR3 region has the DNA TGTGCCATCAGTGAAGGGGGCTCCAAAAACATTCAGTACTTC. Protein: CAISEGGSKNIQYF.

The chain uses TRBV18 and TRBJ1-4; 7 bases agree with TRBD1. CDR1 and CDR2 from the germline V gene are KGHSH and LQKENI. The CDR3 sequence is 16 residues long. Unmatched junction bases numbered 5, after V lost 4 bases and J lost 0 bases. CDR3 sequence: CASSRDRASTNEKLFF. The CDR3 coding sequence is TGTGCCAGCTCACGCGACAGGGCCTCAACTAATGAAAAACTGTTTTTT.

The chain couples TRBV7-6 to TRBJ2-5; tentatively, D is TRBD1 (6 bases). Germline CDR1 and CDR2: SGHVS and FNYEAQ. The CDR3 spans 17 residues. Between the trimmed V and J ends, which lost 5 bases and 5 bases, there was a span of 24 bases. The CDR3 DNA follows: TGTGCCAGCAGCCCAGAGTTTGTTGGACAGTCCTTCGAGACCCAGTACTTC. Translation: CASSPEFVGQSFETQYF.

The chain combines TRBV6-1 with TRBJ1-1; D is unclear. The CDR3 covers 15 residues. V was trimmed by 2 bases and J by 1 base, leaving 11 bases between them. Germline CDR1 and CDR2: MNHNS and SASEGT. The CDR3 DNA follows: TGTGCCAGCAGTGAATACAGATACGAGAACACTGAAGCTTTCTTT. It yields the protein CASSEYRYENTEAFF.

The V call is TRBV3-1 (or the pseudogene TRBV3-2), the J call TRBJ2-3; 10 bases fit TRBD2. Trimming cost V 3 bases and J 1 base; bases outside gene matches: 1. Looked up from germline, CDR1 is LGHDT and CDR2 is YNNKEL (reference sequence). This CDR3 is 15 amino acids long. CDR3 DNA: TGTGCCAGCAGCCACACTAGCGGGGGCACAGATACGCAGTATTTT. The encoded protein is CASSHTSGGTDTQYF.

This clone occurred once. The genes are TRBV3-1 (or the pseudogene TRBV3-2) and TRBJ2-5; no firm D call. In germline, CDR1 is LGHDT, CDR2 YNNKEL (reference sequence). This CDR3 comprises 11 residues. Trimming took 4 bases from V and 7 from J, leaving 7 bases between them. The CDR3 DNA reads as TGTGCCAGCAGCCGAGTTGGGACCCAGTACTTC. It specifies CASSRVGTQYF.

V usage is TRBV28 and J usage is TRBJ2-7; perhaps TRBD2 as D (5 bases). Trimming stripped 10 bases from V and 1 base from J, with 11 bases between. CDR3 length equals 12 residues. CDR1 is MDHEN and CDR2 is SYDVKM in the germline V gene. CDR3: CATAGSSYEQYF. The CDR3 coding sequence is TGTGCCACGGCGGGCTCGTCCTACGAGCAGTACTTC.

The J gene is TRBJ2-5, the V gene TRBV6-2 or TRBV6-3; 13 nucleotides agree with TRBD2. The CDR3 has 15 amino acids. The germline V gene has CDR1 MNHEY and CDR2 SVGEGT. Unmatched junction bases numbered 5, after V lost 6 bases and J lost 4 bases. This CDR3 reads CASSWTSGGTETQYF. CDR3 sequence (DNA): TGTGCCAGCAGCTGGACTAGCGGGGGTACAGAGACCCAGTACTTC.

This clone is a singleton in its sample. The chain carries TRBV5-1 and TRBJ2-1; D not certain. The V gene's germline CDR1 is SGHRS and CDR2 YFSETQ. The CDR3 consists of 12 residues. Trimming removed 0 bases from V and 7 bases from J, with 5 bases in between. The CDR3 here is CASSLVLNEQFF. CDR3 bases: TGCGCCAGCAGCTTGGTCCTTAATGAGCAGTTCTTC.

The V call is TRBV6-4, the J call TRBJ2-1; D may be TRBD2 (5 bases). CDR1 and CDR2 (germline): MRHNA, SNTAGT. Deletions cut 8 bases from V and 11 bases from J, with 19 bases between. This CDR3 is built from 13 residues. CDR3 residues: CASSSGLRDKQFF. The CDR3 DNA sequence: TGTGCCAGCTCCTCCGGGCTACGGGATAAGCAGTTCTTC.

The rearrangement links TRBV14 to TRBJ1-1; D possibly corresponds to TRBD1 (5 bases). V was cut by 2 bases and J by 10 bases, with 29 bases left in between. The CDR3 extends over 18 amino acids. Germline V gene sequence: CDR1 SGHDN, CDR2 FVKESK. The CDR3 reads CASSQRPSIRQPVKGAFF. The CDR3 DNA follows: TGTGCCAGCAGCCAAAGACCAAGTATCAGACAGCCCGTAAAAGGAGCTTTCTTT. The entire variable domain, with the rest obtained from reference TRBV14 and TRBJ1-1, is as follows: EAGVTQFPSHSVIEKGQTVTLRCDPISGHDNLYWYRRVMGKEIKFLLHFVKESKQDESGMPNNRFLAERTGGTYSTLKVQPAELEDSGVYFCASSQRPSIRQPVKGAFFGQGTRLTVV.

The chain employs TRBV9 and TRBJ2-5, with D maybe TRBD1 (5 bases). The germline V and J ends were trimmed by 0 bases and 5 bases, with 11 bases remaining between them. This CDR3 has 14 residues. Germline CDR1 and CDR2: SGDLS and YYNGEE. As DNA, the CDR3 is TGTGCCAGCAGCGTAGGGCAGGGTTGGGAGACCCAGTACTTC. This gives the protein CASSVGQGWETQYF.

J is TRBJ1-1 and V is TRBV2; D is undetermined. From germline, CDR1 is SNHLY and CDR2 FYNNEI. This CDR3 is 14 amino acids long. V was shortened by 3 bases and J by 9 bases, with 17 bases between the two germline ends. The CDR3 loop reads CASSDPPGKRKAFF. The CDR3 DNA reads TGTGCCAGCAGTGACCCTCCGGGGAAAAGGAAAGCTTTCTTT.

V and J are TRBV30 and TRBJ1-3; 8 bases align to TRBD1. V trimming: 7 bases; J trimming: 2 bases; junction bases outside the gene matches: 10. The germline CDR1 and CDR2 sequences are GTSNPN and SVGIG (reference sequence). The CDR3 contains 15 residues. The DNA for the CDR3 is TGTGCCTCCAACCGAAAACAGGGGGCTGGAAACACCATATATTTT. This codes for CASNRKQGAGNTIYF.

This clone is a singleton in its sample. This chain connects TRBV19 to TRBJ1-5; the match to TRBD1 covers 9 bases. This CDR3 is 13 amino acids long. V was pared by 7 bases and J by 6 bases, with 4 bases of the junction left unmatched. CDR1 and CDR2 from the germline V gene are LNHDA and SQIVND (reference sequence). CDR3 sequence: CASMGQGGQPQHF. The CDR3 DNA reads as TGTGCCAGTATGGGACAGGGTGGTCAGCCCCAGCATTTT.

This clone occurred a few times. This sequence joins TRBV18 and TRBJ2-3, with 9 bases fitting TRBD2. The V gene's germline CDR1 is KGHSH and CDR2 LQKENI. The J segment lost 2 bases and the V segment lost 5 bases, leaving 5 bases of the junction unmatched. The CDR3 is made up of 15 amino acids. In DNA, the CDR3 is TGTGCCAGCTCAAAAAGCGGGGGGTTCACAGATACGCAGTATTTT. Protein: CASSKSGGFTDTQYF.

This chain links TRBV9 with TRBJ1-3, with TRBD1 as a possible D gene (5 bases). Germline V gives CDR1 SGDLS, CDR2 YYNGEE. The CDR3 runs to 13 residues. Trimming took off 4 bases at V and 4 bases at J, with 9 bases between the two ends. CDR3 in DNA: TGTGCCAGCAGCCAGGGAACGGGAAACACCATATATTTT. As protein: CASSQGTGNTIYF.

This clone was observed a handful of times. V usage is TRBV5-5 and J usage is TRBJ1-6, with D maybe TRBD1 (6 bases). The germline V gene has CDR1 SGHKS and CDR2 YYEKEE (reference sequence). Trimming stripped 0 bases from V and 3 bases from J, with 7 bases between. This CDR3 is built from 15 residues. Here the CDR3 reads CASSLVQGYNSPLHF. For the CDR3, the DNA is TGTGCCAGCAGCTTGGTACAGGGCTATAATTCACCCCTCCACTTT.